The rows below give T cell receptor beta chains drawn from one sample of a study of T-cell reconstitution after alpha-beta-depleted transplantation in children. TCRdb used MiXCR to reprocess the PCR reads, holding one entry per CDR3 protein. The data show about 610,000 distinct CDR3 sequences, more than 9% seen once. The sequencing here drew on PBMCs from the stem cell graft donor, taken from the stem cell graft. The origin of the receptors is a human donor who donated a stem cell graft to a child with acute myeloid leukemia. Each CDR3 is given with its conserved first and last residue. A D gene is named only where the DNA matches it firmly. The size field is filled for only some rows; it gives once, few, many or a size class.

J gene	clone size	V gene	D gene	CDR3 DNA	CDR3 protein
TRBJ2-7	many	TRBV27	-	TGTGCCAGCAATTCTGAGGGGGGCGAGCAGTACTTC	CASNSEGGEQYF
TRBJ2-3	few	TRBV7-2	-	TGTGCCAGCAGCTTAGACTGGCGCACAGATACGCAGTATTTT	CASSLDWRTDTQYF
TRBJ2-7	many	TRBV30	-	TGTGCCTGGAGTGGGATTGGAGGGGGGAGCTCCTACGAGCAGTACTTC	CAWSGIGGGSSYEQYF
TRBJ1-5	many	TRBV9	TRBD1	TGTGCCAGCAGCGTAGGACAGGGAAGCCAGCCCCAGCATTTT	CASSVGQGSQPQHF
TRBJ2-1	-	TRBV2	-	TGTGCCAGCAGTGAGCGGGGCCCATACAATGAGCAGTTCTTC	CASSERGPYNEQFF
TRBJ2-2	few	TRBV7-2	TRBD2	TGTGCCAGCAGCTTATCATTGCTGGCGGGAGTCACCGGGGAGCTGTTTTTT	CASSLSLLAGVTGELFF
TRBJ1-2	few	TRBV12-3/TRBV12-4	-	TGTGCCAGCAGTTTAGCGCCCGCTTACTATGGCTACACCTTC	CASSLAPAYYGYTF
TRBJ2-3	-	TRBV7-2	TRBD2	TGTGCCAGCACTTCTAGGGCGGGAGATGGCCCAGATACGCAGTATTTT	CASTSRAGDGPDTQYF
TRBJ2-7	-	TRBV3-1	TRBD2	TGTGCCAGCAGCCAAGAACCTAGCGGGACTATTCCCCCCGACTACGAGCAGTACTTC	CASSQEPSGTIPPDYEQYF
TRBJ2-7	-	TRBV5-1	-	TGCGCCAGCAGCGGGAGGACCGCGTTAGGGTACGAGCAGTACTTC	CASSGRTALGYEQYF
TRBJ2-2	many	TRBV20-1	TRBD1	TGCAGTGCTCGACAGGGGGCCGGGGAGCTGTTTTTT	CSARQGAGELFF
TRBJ2-7	-	TRBV20-1	TRBD2	TGCAGTGCTAGAGATCCAGGGAGGGAGATCTACGAGCAGTACTTC	CSARDPGREIYEQYF
TRBJ2-3	few	TRBV2	-	TGTGCCAAGGGTCTAGGGAGCACAGATACGCAGTATTTT	CAKGLGSTDTQYF
TRBJ2-1	-	TRBV7-3	TRBD1	TGTGCCAGCACACTAAGACAGGGCGATGAGCAGTTCTTC	CASTLRQGDEQFF
TRBJ2-6	-	TRBV28	TRBD1	TGTGCCAGCAGTTCCTATACCGACAGGGCTGGGGCCAACGTCCTGACTTTC	CASSSYTDRAGANVLTF
TRBJ2-2	few	TRBV5-1	-	TGCGCCAGCAGTGAGAGCACTGGGGCCGGGGAGCTGTTTTTT	CASSESTGAGELFF
TRBJ2-3	many	TRBV20-1	TRBD2	TGCAGTGCTAGGGGCTGGGGAGGGACTCACACAGATACGCAGTATTTT	CSARGWGGTHTDTQYF
TRBJ2-2	-	TRBV12-3/TRBV12-4	TRBD2	TGTGCCAGCAGTTTAATGGGACTAGCGAACACCGGGGAGCTGTTTTTT	CASSLMGLANTGELFF
TRBJ2-1	many	TRBV11-2	-	TGTGCCAGCAGCTTAGATTTCTCAAGAGACAGGTTTTACAATGAGCAGTTCTTC	CASSLDFSRDRFYNEQFF
TRBJ2-2	-	TRBV6-1	-	TGTGCCAGCAGGCCGACTAGTCCCGGGGAGCTGTTTTTT	CASRPTSPGELFF
TRBJ2-1	-	TRBV7-6	TRBD2	TGTGCCAGCAGCTTAGGGCCAGCTAGCGGGAGGGCCAACGAGCAGTTCTTC	CASSLGPASGRANEQFF
TRBJ2-5	many	TRBV20-1	TRBD1	TGCAGTGCTAGACATGGGACAGGGATGTACCAAGAGACCCAGTACTTC	CSARHGTGMYQETQYF
TRBJ2-1	few	TRBV20-1	TRBD2	TGCAGTGCTATAAAAGGGACTAGCGGCCAGCGGAATGAGCAGTTCTTC	CSAIKGTSGQRNEQFF
TRBJ2-4	few	TRBV5-1	TRBD2	TGCGCCAGCAGCGCCGGACTAGCGGGACAAATCGAAAACATTCAGTACTTC	CASSAGLAGQIENIQYF